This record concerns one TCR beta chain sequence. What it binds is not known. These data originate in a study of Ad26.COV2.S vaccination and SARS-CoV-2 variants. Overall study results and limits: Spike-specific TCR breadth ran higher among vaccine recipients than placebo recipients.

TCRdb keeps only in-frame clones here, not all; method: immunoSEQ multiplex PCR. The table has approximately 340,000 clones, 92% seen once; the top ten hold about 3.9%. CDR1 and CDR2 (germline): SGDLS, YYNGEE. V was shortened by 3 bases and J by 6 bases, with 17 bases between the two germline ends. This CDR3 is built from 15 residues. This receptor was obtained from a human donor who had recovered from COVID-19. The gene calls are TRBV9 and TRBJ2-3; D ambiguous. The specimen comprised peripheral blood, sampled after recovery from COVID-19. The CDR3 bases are TGTGCCAGCAGCGCCGAATACGGCCTCCGGGATACGCAGTATTTT. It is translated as CASSAEYGLRDTQYF.